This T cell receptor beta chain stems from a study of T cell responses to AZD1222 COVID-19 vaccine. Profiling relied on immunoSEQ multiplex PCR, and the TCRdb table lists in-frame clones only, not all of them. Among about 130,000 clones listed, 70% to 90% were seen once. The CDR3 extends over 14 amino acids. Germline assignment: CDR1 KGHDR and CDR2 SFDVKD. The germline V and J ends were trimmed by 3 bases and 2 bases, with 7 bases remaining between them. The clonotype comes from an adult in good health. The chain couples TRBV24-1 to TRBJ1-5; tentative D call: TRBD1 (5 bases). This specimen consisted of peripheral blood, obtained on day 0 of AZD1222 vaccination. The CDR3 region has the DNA TGTGCCACCAGTGATGGCAGGGGCAATCAGCCCCAGCATTTT. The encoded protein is CATSDGRGNQPQHF.